The 5 T cell receptor beta chains in this list originate from one sample, sequenced in a study of OX40 agonist ivuxolimab in advanced cancers. This table comes from immunoSEQ multiplex PCR, and its TCRdb copy is limited to in-frame clones, with some not included. The table includes fewer than 20,000 clones, 80% to 85% detected once. The specimen comprised CD4+ or CD8+ T cells sorted from blood, sampled in a trial of the OX40 agonist ivuxolimab. These receptors all come from an adult with an advanced solid tumor such as melanoma, head and neck, liver or kidney cancer.

The chain has TRBV6-6 and TRBJ2-5; the D gene is possibly TRBD2 (5 bases). Germline V gene lookup returns CDR1 MNHNY and CDR2 SVGAGI (reference sequence). CDR3 length: 14 residues. V dropped 2 bases and J dropped 5 bases, with 12 bases sitting between them. In DNA form, the CDR3 reads TGTGCCAGCAGTTACGCCGGGGTAGCGGAGACCCAGTACTTC. Its translation: CASSYAGVAETQYF.

Concerning this clone itself: One junction end disagrees with the germline gene, perhaps due to a read error. This sample also contains other DNA sequences that code for the same CDR3. The V and J genes are TRBV4-1 and TRBJ2-3; no definite D call. Germline V gene data show CDR1 as MGHRA and CDR2 as YSYEKL. The CDR3 has 14 residues. As DNA, the CDR3 is TGTGCCAGCAGCCAAGTTGGGGTAACAGATACGCAGTATTTT. Translation gives CASSQVGVTDTQYF.

By sample share, this clone is large. The CDR3 bases are TGTGCCAGCTCACGGGACAGGGGAACAGATACGCAGTATTTT. Translated: CASSRDRGTDTQYF. The genes are TRBV18 and TRBJ2-3; TRBD1 aligns across 10 bases. Germline V lookup: CDR1 KGHSH, CDR2 LQKENI. The CDR3 is 14 residues long. The V and J ends lost 4 bases and 3 bases, in that order; junction bases with no gene match: 1.

The V call is TRBV9, the J call TRBJ2-1, with D tentatively TRBD1 or TRBD2 (6 bases each). Germline V gives CDR1 SGDLS, CDR2 YYNGEE. This CDR3 region has 15 residues. V was trimmed by 6 bases and J by 7 bases, leaving 20 bases between them. The DNA of the CDR3 is TGTGCCAGCAACTCCCTGGCAGGGGCGGGGAATGAGCAGTTCTTC. This sequence encodes CASNSLAGAGNEQFF. Full variable domain (outside the CDR3, taken from reference TRBV9 and TRBJ2-1): DSGVTQTPKHLITATGQRVTLRCSPRSGDLSVYWYQQSLDQGLQFLIQYYNGEERAKGNILERFSAQQFPDLHSELNLSSLELGDSALYFCASNSLAGAGNEQFFGPGTRLTVL.

This rearrangement joins TRBV10-2 to TRBJ1-1, with no clear D. The CDR3 sequence is 14 residues long. Germline CDR1 and CDR2: WSHSY and SAAADI. V was trimmed by 3 bases and J by 1 base, leaving 9 bases between them. In DNA form, the CDR3 reads TGCGCCAGCAGTGATGACCTATCGAACACTGAAGCTTTCTTT. Amino acids: CASSDDLSNTEAFF.